The rows below give T cell receptor beta chains drawn from one sample of a study of blood T cells in healthy people across ages. TCRdb reprocessed the 5' RACE reads via MiXCR and lists one record per CDR3 protein. Of approximately 800,000 distinct CDR3 sequences detected, about 34% appear once; the ten largest clones hold 10% to 15%. The sequencing sample was made of blood. These receptors were obtained from a man aged 18-30 years in good health. The CDR3 runs from the conserved cysteine through the conserved F or W. A D gene is named only where the DNA matches it firmly. A row's size may be missing; if present it is once, few, many or a size class.

clone_size j_call v_call d_call cdr3_nt cdr3_aa
. TRBJ1-4 TRBV6-2/TRBV6-3 . TGTGCCAGCAGTTACCGGCTACAGGAAAATGAAAAACTGTTTTTT CASSYRLQENEKLFF
many TRBJ2-1 TRBV18 . TGTGCCAGCTCACTCGACTTCGATGATGAGCAGTTCTTC CASSLDFDDEQFF
many TRBJ2-3 TRBV13 . TGTGCCAGCAGCTCCAAGGGGTCTAGCACAGATACGCAGTATTTT CASSSKGSSTDTQYF
. TRBJ1-4 TRBV12-3/TRBV12-4 . TGTGCCAGCAGTGTAGGAGGGCGCGGTGAAAAACTGTTTTTT CASSVGGRGEKLFF
many TRBJ1-2 TRBV12-3/TRBV12-4 . TGTGCCAGCAGTCCCCAGGGGAAGAACTATGGCTACACCTTC CASSPQGKNYGYTF
few TRBJ2-1 TRBV12-3/TRBV12-4 TRBD1 TGTGCCAGCAGTGACCAGCGACAGGGCAAAACCTACAATGAGCAGTTCTTC CASSDQRQGKTYNEQFF
. TRBJ1-1 TRBV28 . TGTGCCAGCAGGCGGGGCGGAACTCGCTCGTGGGCTTTCTTT CASRRGGTRSWAFF
few TRBJ2-1 TRBV6-6 . TGTGCCAGCAGCAAACTAGCCTCCTACAATGAGCAGTTCTTC CASSKLASYNEQFF
. TRBJ2-7 TRBV12-3/TRBV12-4 TRBD1 TGTGCCAGCAGTCCCCCGGGACAGGGGCAGGGTGAGCAGTACTTC CASSPPGQGQGEQYF
few TRBJ1-5 TRBV12-3/TRBV12-4 . TGTGCCAGCAGTACGGACGGAATTAGCAATCAGCCCCAGCATTTT CASSTDGISNQPQHF